This T cell receptor (beta chain) was documented in a study of CXCR3-negative and CXCR3-positive naive CD8 T cells. Carrying UMI labels, the TRB cDNA libraries were prepared through 5' RACE. TCRdb re-analyzed the 5' RACE reads; it lists each CDR3 protein once, without DNA. The listing records around 40,000 distinct CDR3 sequences. The CDR3 spans 13 residues. CDR1 is ENHRY, CDR2 SYGVKD, per germline. This clonotype was obtained from a human donor in good health. Some clones in this sample may be carry-over from other donors' samples. The sample consisted of memory CD8+ T cells from blood. The rearrangement uses TRBV10-3 and TRBJ1-2; TCRdb names TRBD1, which stays unverified in the absence of DNA. The chain's CDR3 is CAISGFDRDGYTF.